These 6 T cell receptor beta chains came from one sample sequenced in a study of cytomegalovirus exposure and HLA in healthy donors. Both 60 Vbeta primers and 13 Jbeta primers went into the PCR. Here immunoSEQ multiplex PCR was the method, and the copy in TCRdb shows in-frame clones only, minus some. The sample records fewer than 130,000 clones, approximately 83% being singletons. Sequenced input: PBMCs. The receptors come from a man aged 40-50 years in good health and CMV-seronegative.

CDR3 residues: CASSVESGTEAFF. The CDR3 DNA reads as TGTGCCAGCAGCGTAGAGAGTGGCACTGAAGCTTTCTTT. J is TRBJ1-1 and V is TRBV9, with unresolved D. Trimming took off 0 bases at V and 4 bases at J, with 7 bases between the two ends. Per germline, CDR1 SGDLS and CDR2 YYNGEE. CDR3 length: 13 residues.

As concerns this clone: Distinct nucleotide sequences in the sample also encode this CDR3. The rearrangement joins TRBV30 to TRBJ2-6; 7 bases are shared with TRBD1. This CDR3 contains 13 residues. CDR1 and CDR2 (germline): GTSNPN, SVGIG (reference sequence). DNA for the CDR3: TGTGTTTTGGGACAGTCTGGGGCCAACGTCCTGACTTTC. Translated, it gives CVLGQSGANVLTF.

The CDR3 reads CASSVRTSRGEQYF. CDR3 nucleotides: TGTGCCAGCAGCGTCCGGACTAGTCGGGGCGAGCAGTACTTC. V and J are TRBV9 and TRBJ2-7, with TRBD2 identical over 7 bases. Per the germline V gene, CDR1 is SGDLS and CDR2 is YYNGEE. V gave up 2 bases and J gave up 6 bases; unmatched junction bases: 8. The CDR3 is made up of 14 amino acids.

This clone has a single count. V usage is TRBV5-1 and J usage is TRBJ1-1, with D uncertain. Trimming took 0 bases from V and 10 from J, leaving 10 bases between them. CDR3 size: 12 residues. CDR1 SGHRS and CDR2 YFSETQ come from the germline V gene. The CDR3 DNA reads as TGCGCCAGCAGCTTGGATCGGTTTGGAGCTTTCTTT. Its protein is CASSLDRFGAFF.

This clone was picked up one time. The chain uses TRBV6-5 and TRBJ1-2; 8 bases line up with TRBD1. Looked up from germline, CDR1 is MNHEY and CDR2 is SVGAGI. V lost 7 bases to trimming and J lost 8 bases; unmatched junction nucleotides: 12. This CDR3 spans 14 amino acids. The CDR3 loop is CASTNLDRVEGYTF. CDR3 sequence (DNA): TGTGCCAGCACCAACTTGGACAGGGTGGAAGGCTACACCTTC.

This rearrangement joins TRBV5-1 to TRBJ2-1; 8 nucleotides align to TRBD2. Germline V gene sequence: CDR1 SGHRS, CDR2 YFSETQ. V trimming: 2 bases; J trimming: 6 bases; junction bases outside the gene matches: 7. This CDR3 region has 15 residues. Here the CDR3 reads CASSFLAGTLNEQFF. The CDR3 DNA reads TGCGCCAGCAGCTTCCTAGCGGGTACTCTCAATGAGCAGTTCTTC.